This TCR beta chain was documented in a study of blood T cells in healthy people across ages. Then a second PCR, running about 6 to 12 cycles, was carried out with a sample-barcoded 5' primer and a J-beta primer mix. Every sample returned 2.5 million or more CDR3-containing paired-end reads. TCRdb fed the 5' RACE reads into MiXCR, producing one record per CDR3 protein. Here the sample spans about 970,000 distinct CDR3 sequences, roughly half being singletons. The CDR3 loop spans 13 amino acids. The V gene lost 1 base and the J gene lost 6 bases, with 10 bases spanning the gap. This clonotype was observed a handful of times.

The V call is TRBV12-3 or TRBV12-4, the J call TRBJ2-7; no clear D. Input material: blood. This TCR was sampled from an older woman in good health. CDR3 nucleotide sequence: TGTGCCAGCAGTTTAGTCGCGCCGGGCGAGCAGTACTTC. This codes for CASSLVAPGEQYF.